The TCR beta chain under discussion was sequenced for a study of human thymus T cells. Sequenced by immunoSEQ multiplex PCR; TCRdb stores in-frame clones only, minus some. Of 86,000 or so clones detected, 96% appear once; the ten largest clones hold roughly 0.03%. Study-level results: Among thymic and blood repertoires, usage of V and J genes appeared biased. Related research described strongly overlapping thymic repertoires in unrelated people.

With regard to this clone: Its antigen remains unknown.

Trimming stripped 2 bases from V and 7 bases from J, with 8 bases between. CDR1 and CDR2 (germline): WNHNN, SYGVQD (reference sequence). The CDR3 runs 13 residues. Corrective cardiac operations yielded the resected thymus tissue. The sequenced material came from thymus tissue. This clonotype was obtained from a boy less than two years old with a congenital heart defect but otherwise immunologically healthy. The chain recombines TRBV10-1 with TRBJ2-2; perhaps TRBD1 as D (5 bases). This CDR3 reads CASSEAGNGELFF. For the CDR3, the DNA is TGCGCCAGCAGTGAGGCAGGGAACGGGGAGCTGTTTTTT.